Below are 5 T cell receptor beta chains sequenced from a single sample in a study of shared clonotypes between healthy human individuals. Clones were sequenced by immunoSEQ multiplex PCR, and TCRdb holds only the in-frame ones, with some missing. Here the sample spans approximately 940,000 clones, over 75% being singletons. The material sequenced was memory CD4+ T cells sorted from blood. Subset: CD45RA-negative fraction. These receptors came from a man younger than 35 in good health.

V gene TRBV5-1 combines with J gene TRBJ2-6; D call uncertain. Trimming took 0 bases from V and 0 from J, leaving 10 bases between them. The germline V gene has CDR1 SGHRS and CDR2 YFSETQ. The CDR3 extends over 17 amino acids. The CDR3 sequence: CASSLARLTSGANVLTF. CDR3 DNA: TGCGCCAGCAGCTTGGCGAGGTTAACCTCTGGGGCCAACGTCCTGACTTTC. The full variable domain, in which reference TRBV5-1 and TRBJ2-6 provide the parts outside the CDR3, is KAGVTQTPRYLIKTRGQQVTLSCSPISGHRSVSWYQQTPGQGLQFLFEYFSETQRNKGNFPGRFSGRQFSNSRSEMNVSTLELGDSALYLCASSLARLTSGANVLTFGAGSRLTVL.

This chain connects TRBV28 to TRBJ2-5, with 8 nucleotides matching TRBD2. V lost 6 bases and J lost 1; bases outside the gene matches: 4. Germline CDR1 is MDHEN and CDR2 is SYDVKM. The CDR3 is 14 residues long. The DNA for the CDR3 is TGTGCCAGCAGCCGGGGGGGAGCCCAAGAGACCCAGTACTTC. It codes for CASSRGGAQETQYF.

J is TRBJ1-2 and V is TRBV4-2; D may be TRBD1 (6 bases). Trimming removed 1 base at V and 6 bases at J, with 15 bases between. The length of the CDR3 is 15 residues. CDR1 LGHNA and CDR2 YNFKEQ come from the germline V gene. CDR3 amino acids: CASSQVTNRENGYTF. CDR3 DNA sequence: TGTGCCAGCAGCCAAGTAACCAACAGGGAAAATGGCTACACCTTC.

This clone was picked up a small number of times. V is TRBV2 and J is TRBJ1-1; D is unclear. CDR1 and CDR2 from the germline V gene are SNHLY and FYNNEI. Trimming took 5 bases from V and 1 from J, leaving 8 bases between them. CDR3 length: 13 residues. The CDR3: CASSIHRNTEAFF. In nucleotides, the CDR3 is TGTGCCAGCAGTATCCACCGGAACACTGAAGCTTTCTTT. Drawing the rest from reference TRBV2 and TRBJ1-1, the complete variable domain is EPEVTQTPSHQVTQMGQEVILRCVPISNHLYFYWYRQILGQKVEFLVSFYNNEISEKSEIFDDQFSVERPDGSNFTLKIRSTKLEDSAMYFCASSIHRNTEAFFGQGTRLTVV.

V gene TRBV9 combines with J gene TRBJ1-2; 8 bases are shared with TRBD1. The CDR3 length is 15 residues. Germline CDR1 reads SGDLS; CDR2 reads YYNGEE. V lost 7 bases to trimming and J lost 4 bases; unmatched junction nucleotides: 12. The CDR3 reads CASVLGAGGVYGYTF. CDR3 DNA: TGTGCCAGCGTCCTCGGGGCAGGGGGCGTCTATGGCTACACCTTC. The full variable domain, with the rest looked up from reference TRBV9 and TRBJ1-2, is DSGVTQTPKHLITATGQRVTLRCSPRSGDLSVYWYQQSLDQGLQFLIQYYNGEERAKGNILERFSAQQFPDLHSELNLSSLELGDSALYFCASVLGAGGVYGYTFGSGTRLTVV.